The T cell receptor beta chain described here comes from a study of T cells in Graves' hyperthyroidism and ophthalmopathy. Germline lookup yields CDR1 DFQATT and CDR2 SNEGSKA (reference sequence). V dropped 3 bases and J dropped 3 bases, with 17 bases sitting between them. This CDR3 is 15 amino acids long. Researchers amplified the TCR beta CDR3 regions from RNA transcripts. TCR CDR3 regions were first amplified by RT-PCR with HTBI primers. One entry per CDR3 protein results from TCRdb running MiXCR on the multiplex PCR reads. The sample records hundreds of thousands of distinct CDR3 sequences, about 14% being singletons.

Sequences were obtained from blood. This sequence joins TRBV20-1 and TRBJ1-1; D is uncertain. The source of this sequence is a woman in her thirties with Graves' hyperthyroidism. DNA of the CDR3: TGCAGTGCTAGGCCCCATGACGGGATGCACACTGAAGCTTTCTTT. This gives the protein CSARPHDGMHTEAFF.